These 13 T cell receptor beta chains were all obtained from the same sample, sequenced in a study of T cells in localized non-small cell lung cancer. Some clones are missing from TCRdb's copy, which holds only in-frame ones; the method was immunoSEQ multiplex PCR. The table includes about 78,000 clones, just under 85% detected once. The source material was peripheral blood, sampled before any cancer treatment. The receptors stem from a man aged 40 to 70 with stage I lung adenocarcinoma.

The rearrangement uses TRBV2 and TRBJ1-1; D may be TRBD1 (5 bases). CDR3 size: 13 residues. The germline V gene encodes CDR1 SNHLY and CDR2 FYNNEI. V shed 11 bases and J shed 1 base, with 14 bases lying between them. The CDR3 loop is CARKGPENTEAFF. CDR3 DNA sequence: TGTGCCCGAAAGGGGCCGGAGAACACTGAAGCTTTCTTT. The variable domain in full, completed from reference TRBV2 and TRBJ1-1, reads EPEVTQTPSHQVTQMGQEVILRCVPISNHLYFYWYRQILGQKVEFLVSFYNNEISEKSEIFDDQFSVERPDGSNFTLKIRSTKLEDSAMYFCARKGPENTEAFFGQGTRLTVV.

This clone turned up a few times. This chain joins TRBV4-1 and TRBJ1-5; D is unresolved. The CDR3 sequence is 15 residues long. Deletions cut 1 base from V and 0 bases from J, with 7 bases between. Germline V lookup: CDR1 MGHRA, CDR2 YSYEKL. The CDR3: CASSQAENSNQPQHF. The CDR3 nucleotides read TGCGCCAGCAGCCAAGCGGAAAATAGCAATCAGCCCCAGCATTTT.

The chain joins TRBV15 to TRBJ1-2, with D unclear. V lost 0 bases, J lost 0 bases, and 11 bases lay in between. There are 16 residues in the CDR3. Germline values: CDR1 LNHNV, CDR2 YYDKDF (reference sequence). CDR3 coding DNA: TGTGCCACCAGCAGAGATCGTAGGGTCTCTAACTATGGCTACACCTTC. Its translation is CATSRDRRVSNYGYTF.

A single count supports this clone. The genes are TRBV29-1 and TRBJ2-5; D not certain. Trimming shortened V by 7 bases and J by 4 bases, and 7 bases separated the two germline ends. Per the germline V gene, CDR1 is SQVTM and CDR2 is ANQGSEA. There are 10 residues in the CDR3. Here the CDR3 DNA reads TGCAGCGGCGTAACAGAGACCCAGTACTTC. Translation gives CSGVTETQYF.

CDR3 coding DNA: TGTGCCAGCAGCGTAGAGGGCAGGGGTGGTCAGCCCCAGCATTTT. It encodes CASSVEGRGGQPQHF. This rearrangement joins TRBV9 to TRBJ1-5; weak D call: TRBD1 (6 bases). CDR1 is SGDLS and CDR2 is YYNGEE in the germline V gene. V was pared by 0 bases and J by 6 bases, with 13 bases between. CDR3 size: 15 residues.

The CDR3 region is CASSADLGQNEQFF. DNA of the CDR3: TGTGCCAGCAGCGCAGACCTCGGGCAGAATGAGCAGTTCTTC. This rearrangement joins TRBV13 to TRBJ2-1; D is uncertain. V gave up 5 bases and J gave up 7 bases, with 15 bases separating them. This CDR3 contains 14 residues. Looked up from germline, CDR1 is PRHDT and CDR2 is FYEKMQ (reference sequence).

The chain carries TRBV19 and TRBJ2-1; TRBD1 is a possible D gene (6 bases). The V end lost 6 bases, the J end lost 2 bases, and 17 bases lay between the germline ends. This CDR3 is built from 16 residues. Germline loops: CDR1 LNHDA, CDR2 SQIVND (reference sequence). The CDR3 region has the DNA TGTGCCAGTAGGACCCTTCAGGGGAAGGCCTACAATGAGCAGTTCTTC. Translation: CASRTLQGKAYNEQFF.

CDR3 amino acids: CSVEAGVSSYEQYF. CDR3 DNA: TGCAGCGTGGAGGCGGGTGTTAGCTCCTACGAGCAGTACTTC. This chain connects TRBV29-1 to TRBJ2-5; the D gene is possibly TRBD2 (5 bases). The tail of the sequence fits TRBJ2-7 better, so the J call may be wrong. The CDR3 contains 14 residues. Germline CDR1 is SQVTM and CDR2 is ANQGSEA.

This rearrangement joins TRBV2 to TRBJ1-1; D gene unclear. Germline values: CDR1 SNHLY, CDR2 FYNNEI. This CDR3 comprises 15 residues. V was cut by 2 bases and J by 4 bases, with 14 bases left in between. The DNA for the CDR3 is TGTGCCAGCAGTGAACGAGAGACCCTGGGCACTGAAGCTTTCTTT. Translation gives CASSERETLGTEAFF.

The CDR3, as DNA: TGTGCCAGCAGCCACTATGGGGTAGCGGGGATGTCCACCGGGGAGCTGTTTTTT. Its protein product is CASSHYGVAGMSTGELFF. J is TRBJ2-2 and V is TRBV7-9; 8 bases line up with TRBD2. Per germline, CDR1 SEHNR and CDR2 FQNEAQ (reference sequence). J gave up 4 bases and V 5 bases, and 15 bases lay outside the gene matches. This CDR3 has 18 amino acids.

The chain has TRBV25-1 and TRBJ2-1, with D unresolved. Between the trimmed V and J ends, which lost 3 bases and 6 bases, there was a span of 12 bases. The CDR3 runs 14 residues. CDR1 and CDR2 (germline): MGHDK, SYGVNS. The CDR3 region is CASSDDRMTNEQFF. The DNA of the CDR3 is TGTGCCAGCAGTGACGATCGGATGACCAATGAGCAGTTCTTC.

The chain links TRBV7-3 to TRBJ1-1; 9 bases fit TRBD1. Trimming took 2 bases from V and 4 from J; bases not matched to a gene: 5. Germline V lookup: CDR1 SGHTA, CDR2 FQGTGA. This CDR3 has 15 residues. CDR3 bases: TGTGCCAGCAGCTTACGAAGGACAGGGGCCACTGAAGCTTTCTTT. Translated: CASSLRRTGATEAFF.

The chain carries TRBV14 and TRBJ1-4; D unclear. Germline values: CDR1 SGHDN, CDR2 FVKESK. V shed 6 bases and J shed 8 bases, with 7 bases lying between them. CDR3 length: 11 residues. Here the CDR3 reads CASSRQEKLFF. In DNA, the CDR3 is TGTGCCAGCAGTCGACAAGAAAAACTGTTTTTT.